The sequence of this T cell receptor (beta chain) was determined in a study of response to subunit inactivated influenza vaccine. Points from the study as a whole: The study's authors posited that every seasonal influenza vaccination enlists few new T cells.

Per the germline V gene, CDR1 is SGHDT and CDR2 is YYEEEE. This CDR3 is built from 15 residues. The germline V and J ends were trimmed by 2 bases and 6 bases, with 15 bases remaining between them. TCRdb redid the calling of the RT-PCR reads with MiXCR, one entry per CDR3 protein. The sample records about 570,000 distinct CDR3 sequences, about 11% being singletons. This clonotype was seen ten or more times. Its target is not known. These same data were also listed under a study on T cells expressing NK-cell markers. That work adds: With UMIs, 5'RACE template switching was used to make TCR beta cDNA. T cells sorted in several experiments were restricted to alpha-beta TCR T cells by an anti-gamma-delta TCR antibody.

The specimen comprised PBMCs from blood, sampled on the day of vaccination. This sequence joins TRBV5-6 and TRBJ2-1, with TRBD2 as a possible D gene (6 bases). This clonotype originated in a man aged 45 to 65 who received an inactivated influenza vaccine. CDR3 DNA: TGTGCCAGCAGCTTAATCCGGGAGAGGGGCAATGAGCAGTTCTTC. Translated, it gives CASSLIRERGNEQFF.